This T cell receptor (beta chain) stems from a study of blood T cell repertoires in COVID-19. Background on the study: T cells, B-cell-depleted T cells, or PBMCs provided the cDNA or gDNA that served as material.

In terms of age and location, participants ranged from about 18 to 89 years and lived in approximately 26 US areas. A COVID-19 case was met by exposed participants within 2 weeks before study entry. This CDR3 contains 16 residues. The trim removed 7 bases at V and 2 bases at J, leaving 12 bases unmatched. Germline CDR1 is SNHLY and CDR2 is FYNNEI. Per the authors' pipeline: Reference gene primer amplification in the assay estimated nucleated cell counts. Measured with immunoSEQ multiplex PCR; TCRdb has only the in-frame clones, and not every one. That table is the source of V, J and clone size, and D and trimming were worked out from the DNA. The table has 300,000 or so clones, under 90% seen once.

The clonotype originates from a woman aged 50 to 60 who had been exposed to COVID-19. The chain carries TRBV2 and TRBJ1-2, with 8 bases matching TRBD1. Sequencing input: PBMCs or T cells enriched from blood (not recorded which). CDR3 protein: CASKIGTGQENYGYTF. In DNA, the CDR3 is TGTGCCAGCAAAATTGGGACGGGACAGGAAAACTATGGCTACACCTTC.